This is a list of T cell receptor beta chains from one sample in a study of beta chain features in type 1 diabetes. TCRdb's copy holds only in-frame clones and misses some; the assay was immunoSEQ multiplex PCR. The data contain under 350,000 clones, 8% of them singletons. The sequenced sample was central memory CD4+ T cells from blood. The source of these receptors is a young woman in good health. The CDR3 runs from the conserved cysteine through the conserved F or W. D genes are given only for firm matches. Some rows mark clone size as missing; the rest say once, few, many or name a class of expanded clone.

D | J | size | V | DNA | CDR3
- | TRBJ1-1 | many | TRBV6-5 | TGTGCAGCCGGCAGGGAGAAGGACACTGAAGCTTTCTTT | CAAGREKDTEAFF
- | TRBJ1-1 | few | TRBV6-5 | TGTGCCATCAGTGGAGTAATTGGGGCGGGCACTGAAGCTTTCTTT | CAISGVIGAGTEAFF
- | TRBJ2-3 | - | TRBV9 | TGTGCCAGCAGCGTAGCGGGTACCTTCACAGATACGCAGTATTTT | CASSVAGTFTDTQYF
TRBD2 | TRBJ2-7 | - | TRBV5-1 | TGCGCCAGCAGCCATTTCGGCGGGGGGCGAGCTTACGAGCAGTACTTC | CASSHFGGGRAYEQYF
- | TRBJ2-6 | few | TRBV7-2 | TGTGCCAGCAGCTTATGGTCGTCTGGGGCCAACGTCCTGACTTTC | CASSLWSSGANVLTF
- | TRBJ2-3 | few | TRBV6-6 | TGTGCCAGCAGTTACATAGGAGATACGCAGTATTTT | CASSYIGDTQYF
TRBD1 | TRBJ1-5 | - | TRBV4-1 | TGCGCCAGCAGCGAGACGGGACAGGGGAATCAGCCCCAGCATTTT | CASSETGQGNQPQHF
- | TRBJ2-3 | few | TRBV5-4 | TGTGCCAGCAGCCCGATCGGGGCAGATACGCAGTATTTT | CASSPIGADTQYF
- | TRBJ1-2 | - | TRBV9 | TGTGCCAGTAACAGGGATAGGTATGGCTACACCTTC | CASNRDRYGYTF
- | TRBJ1-5 | - | TRBV5-8 | TGTGCCAGCAGCTCTCCCATAGGGTCCCAGCATTTT | CASSSPIGSQHF
- | TRBJ2-5 | few | TRBV7-2 | TGTGCCAGCAGCTTAAGTAGGAAGGAGACCCAGTACTTC | CASSLSRKETQYF
- | TRBJ2-1 | few | TRBV7-2 | TGTGCCAGCAGCTTAATGGGAAATGAGCAGTTCTTC | CASSLMGNEQFF
- | TRBJ1-1 | - | TRBV18 | TGTGCCAGCTCACTCTCAGGACCGAACACTGAAGCTTTCTTT | CASSLSGPNTEAFF
- | TRBJ2-6 | - | TRBV27 | TGTGCCAGCAGACGTCTTACAGGGACTGGGGCCAACGTCCTGACTTTC | CASRRLTGTGANVLTF
- | TRBJ2-5 | few | TRBV7-3 | TGTGCCAGCAGCCCTTTTGGGCAATTAAGAGAGACCCAGTACTTC | CASSPFGQLRETQYF
TRBD2 | TRBJ2-1 | few | TRBV2 | TGTGCCAGCGACATAGCGGGAGACTCCTACAATGAGCAGTTCTTC | CASDIAGDSYNEQFF
TRBD2 | TRBJ2-3 | - | TRBV10-3 | TGTGCCATGGGGACTAGCTCAGATACGCAGTATTTT | CAMGTSSDTQYF
- | TRBJ2-2 | few | TRBV5-5 | TGTGCCAGCAGCCCGCAGGGGAGGGCCGGGGAGCTGTTTTTT | CASSPQGRAGELFF
- | TRBJ1-5 | few | TRBV25-1 | TGTGCCAGCAGTGGGGGGTATTTAGGCAATCAGCCCCAGCATTTT | CASSGGYLGNQPQHF
- | TRBJ2-1 | few | TRBV14 | TGTGCCAGCAGCCAAGCGACGGGTGGGGCTGAGCAGTTCTTC | CASSQATGGAEQFF
- | TRBJ2-2 | few | TRBV27 | TGTGCCAGCTGTGTCCGACTGCGGCAGGGCGGCACCGGGGAGCTGTTTTTT | CASCVRLRQGGTGELFF
TRBD1 | TRBJ1-2 | - | TRBV7-2 | TGTGCCAGCAGCTCCTTTAAGGGGGCCACCGGCTACACCTTC | CASSSFKGATGYTF
TRBD1 | TRBJ2-2 | few | TRBV11-1 | TGTGCCAGCAGCATACCCCACGGGACAGGGGGCCGTGGGGAGCTGTTTTTT | CASSIPHGTGGRGELFF
- | TRBJ2-3 | - | TRBV28 | TGTGCCAGCAGTCTCAAAGTAACAGATACGCAGTATTTT | CASSLKVTDTQYF
- | TRBJ2-1 | - | TRBV7-8 | TGTGCCAGCAGCTTCCGGGACACCGCTTACAATGAGCAGTTCTTC | CASSFRDTAYNEQFF
TRBD2 | TRBJ2-3 | few | TRBV5-1 | TGCGCCAGCAGCTTCGGGGGGGCCCCAGATACGCAGTATTTT | CASSFGGAPDTQYF
- | TRBJ2-1 | - | TRBV7-6 | TGTGCCAGCAGAAAAGACGCCGGGGCCCCATTTGGGAATGAGCAGTTCTTC | CASRKDAGAPFGNEQFF
- | TRBJ1-5 | - | TRBV4-2 | TGTGCCAGCAGCCAAGAGGGACAGCCCCAGCATTTT | CASSQEGQPQHF
TRBD1 | TRBJ1-6 | - | TRBV7-2 | TGTGCCAGCAGTTCCCTAGGGGACAGGGTCCCCCTCCACTTT | CASSSLGDRVPLHF
- | TRBJ2-3 | few | TRBV7-9 | TGTGCCAGCACCTCAAGTTCGACCCGCACAGATACGCAGTATTTT | CASTSSSTRTDTQYF
- | TRBJ2-5 | few | TRBV5-1 | TGCGCCAGCAGCACGGACCCACAAGAGACCCAGTACTTC | CASSTDPQETQYF
TRBD1 | TRBJ1-1 | - | TRBV19 | TGTGCCAGTAAAATTATATCGGGACAGGGGCGGAACACTGAAGCTTTCTTT | CASKIISGQGRNTEAFF
- | TRBJ1-4 | - | TRBV19 | TGTGCCAGTAGTATGTCTGCAGGGGCTAATGAAAAACTGTTTTTT | CASSMSAGANEKLFF
TRBD1 | TRBJ1-4 | few | TRBV5-1 | TGCGCCAGCAGCTCTTCGGGACAGGGGTCTAATGAAAAACTGTTTTTT | CASSSSGQGSNEKLFF
- | TRBJ2-1 | many | TRBV15 | TGTGCCACCAGAGAGGGGGGGCCCTACAATGAGCAGTTCTTC | CATREGGPYNEQFF
- | TRBJ1-1 | many | TRBV6-5 | TGTGCCAGCAGTCGAACCATGACCCCTGAAGCTTTCTTT | CASSRTMTPEAFF
- | TRBJ2-5 | many | TRBV18 | TGTGCCAGCTCACCGACGGACCTAGAAACCCAGTACTTC | CASSPTDLETQYF
- | TRBJ2-2 | many | TRBV7-2 | TGTGCCAGCAGCACCCAGACTAGATCGCGGACCGGGGAGCTGTTTTTT | CASSTQTRSRTGELFF
TRBD1 | TRBJ2-1 | few | TRBV15 | TGTGCCACCAGCAGAGACTATACCGGGACAGGGCAAAACAATGAGCAGTTCTTC | CATSRDYTGTGQNNEQFF
TRBD1 | TRBJ1-1 | many | TRBV2 | TGTGCCAGCAGCCTCAACCCGACAGGGCCTGAAGCTTTCTTT | CASSLNPTGPEAFF
- | TRBJ1-1 | few | TRBV7-9 | TGTGCCAGCAGTCCCCAATCGAGGACTGAAGCTTTCTTT | CASSPQSRTEAFF
- | TRBJ2-7 | - | TRBV7-9 | TGTGCCAGCAGCTTGGGGGGACAACAGTCAAAGTCGGGGCAGTACTTC | CASSLGGQQSKSGQYF
- | TRBJ2-3 | many | TRBV10-3 | TGTGCCATCAGTGAGCCCTACACAGATACGCAGTATTTT | CAISEPYTDTQYF
- | TRBJ2-3 | - | TRBV10-3 | TGTGCCACGAGCGGGACAGATACGCAGTATTTT | CATSGTDTQYF
- | TRBJ1-2 | few | TRBV27 | TGTGCCAGCAGTTATGGGGAAGCCTATGGCTACACCTTC | CASSYGEAYGYTF
- | TRBJ1-2 | few | TRBV19 | TGTGCCAGTAGTATTACCACGGGATACCAGTCCGGCTACACCTTC | CASSITTGYQSGYTF